The 25 T cell receptor beta chains below were found in one sample sequenced in a study of T cell responses to AZD1222 COVID-19 vaccine. Generated by immunoSEQ multiplex PCR, the TCRdb table keeps only in-frame clones and is missing some. The profile shows 150,000 to 170,000 clones, 88% of them singletons. The source material was peripheral blood, sampled on day 0 of AZD1222 vaccination. These receptors all come from an adult in good health.

This chain connects TRBV6-5 to TRBJ1-6; D is uncertain. V was pared by 4 bases and J by 4 bases, with 2 bases between. Germline CDR1 and CDR2: MNHEY and SVGAGI. CDR3 length: 12 residues. The CDR3 bases are TGTGCCAGCAGTTTTTATAATTCACCCCTCCACTTT. The encoded protein is CASSFYNSPLHF.

This clone appeared once. The chain carries TRBV4-2 and TRBJ1-2, with D perhaps matching TRBD1 (6 bases). CDR3 length: 13 amino acids. Germline V lookup: CDR1 LGHNA, CDR2 YNFKEQ. Trimming shortened V by 2 bases and J by 8 bases, and 12 bases separated the two germline ends. CDR3 region: CASSQSQGAGYTF. In DNA, the CDR3 is TGTGCCAGCAGCCAATCACAGGGTGCGGGCTACACCTTC.

V and J are TRBV7-8 and TRBJ1-3, with D unresolved. Trimming cost V 6 bases and J 0 bases, with 9 bases left between them. The CDR3 covers 14 residues. Germline V gene data show CDR1 as SGHVS and CDR2 as FQNEAQ. DNA of the CDR3: TGTGCCAGCAGTCCCGTGGGCTCTGGAAACACCATATATTTT. The encoded protein is CASSPVGSGNTIYF.

The rearrangement links TRBV5-1 to TRBJ2-7; D is unresolved. Trimming took off 2 bases at V and 3 bases at J, with 12 bases between the two ends. CDR3 length: 14 amino acids. Germline V gene sequence: CDR1 SGHRS, CDR2 YFSETQ. CDR3 sequence: CASSFQSADYEQYF. The DNA of the CDR3 is TGCGCCAGCAGCTTCCAGTCGGCGGACTACGAGCAGTACTTC.

This clone was detected once. The V gene is TRBV6-5, the J gene TRBJ1-2; no firm D call. The ends were cut back, 6 bases at V and 5 bases at J, with 13 bases in the middle. This CDR3 comprises 13 residues. The V gene's germline CDR1 is MNHEY and CDR2 SVGAGI. The CDR3 is CASSQQRIYGYTF. For the CDR3, the DNA is TGTGCCAGCAGCCAACAGCGGATTTATGGCTACACCTTC.

The rearrangement links TRBV19 to TRBJ1-1, with D perhaps matching TRBD1 (5 bases). Germline V gene data show CDR1 as LNHDA and CDR2 as SQIVND (reference sequence). The CDR3 runs 18 residues. The ends were cut back, 7 bases at V and 4 bases at J, with 28 bases in the middle. The CDR3 nucleotides are TGTGCCAGTAACCCCCGGGGGAAGCACCAGGGACGCAGCACTGAAGCTTTCTTT. Translating it yields CASNPRGKHQGRSTEAFF.

V usage is TRBV7-2 and J usage is TRBJ1-2; the match to TRBD1 covers 7 bases. Germline V gene data show CDR1 as SGHTA and CDR2 as FQGNSA. The V and J ends lost 10 bases and 0 bases, in that order; junction bases with no gene match: 8. The CDR3 is 14 residues long. In DNA form, the CDR3 reads TGTGCCACGCAGGGGGGCAGGGCTAACTATGGCTACACCTTC. Encoded protein: CATQGGRANYGYTF.

The chain carries TRBV7-2 and TRBJ2-1; TRBD2 matches 7 bases. Germline CDR1 reads SGHTA; CDR2 reads FQGNSA. Trimming at V came to 5 bases and at J to 6 bases, leaving 7 bases not matched to a gene. CDR3 length: 14 residues. CDR3 residues: CASSLPGRVNEQFF. CDR3 coding DNA: TGTGCCAGCAGCCTTCCTGGGAGGGTCAATGAGCAGTTCTTC.

The V call is TRBV9, the J call TRBJ2-1, with TRBD1 matching 9 bases. Germline-derived CDR1 and CDR2 are SGDLS and YYNGEE. Trimming cost V 3 bases and J 8 bases; bases outside gene matches: 12. The CDR3 is 16 amino acids. The CDR3 spells CASSGGTGTPRDEQFF. The CDR3 DNA reads TGTGCCAGCAGCGGAGGGACAGGGACACCGCGAGATGAGCAGTTCTTC.

The chain employs TRBV18 and TRBJ1-2, with D possibly TRBD1 on 5 matching bases. The V and J ends lost 2 bases and 7 bases respectively, with 23 bases between them. The CDR3 has 17 amino acids. Germline CDR1 KGHSH, CDR2 LQKENI. For the CDR3, the DNA is TGTGCCAGCTCACCAACCCCAGGGCCCCCGGTTCTATCTGGCTACACCTTC. This sequence encodes CASSPTPGPPVLSGYTF.

V and J are TRBV28 and TRBJ1-2, with TRBD1 as a possible D gene (5 bases). The CDR3 spans 12 residues. Germline values: CDR1 MDHEN, CDR2 SYDVKM. V was trimmed by 6 bases and J by 7 bases, leaving 12 bases between them. For the CDR3, the DNA is TGTGCCAGCAGAGCCACAGGATTTGGCTACACCTTC. Translation: CASRATGFGYTF.

On this clone: Other DNA variants within this sample encode the same CDR3. V is TRBV19 and J is TRBJ1-1, with unresolved D. Germline V CDR1 and CDR2: LNHDA, SQIVND (reference sequence). V was clipped by 1 base and J by 0 bases, with 9 bases between them. The CDR3 runs 15 residues. CDR3 nucleotides: TGTGCCAGTAGTATAGGGCAAGTCATGAACACTGAAGCTTTCTTT. This sequence encodes CASSIGQVMNTEAFF.

The chain couples TRBV3-1 (or the pseudogene TRBV3-2) to TRBJ2-7, with D hard to call. Trimming stripped 1 base from V and 7 bases from J, with 8 bases between. The CDR3 consists of 12 residues. Germline-derived CDR1 and CDR2 are LGHDT and YNNKEL (reference sequence). The CDR3 reads CASSQVVREQYF. DNA of the CDR3: TGTGCCAGCAGCCAAGTAGTCCGGGAGCAGTACTTC.

The rearrangement uses TRBV5-5 and TRBJ1-6; 7 nucleotides align to TRBD1. In germline, CDR1 is SGHKS, CDR2 YYEKEE (reference sequence). CDR3 size: 17 residues. The V segment lost 2 bases and the J segment 7 bases; nucleotides outside the gene matches: 12. The CDR3 nucleotides read TGTGCCAGCAGCTTTGGGGCAGGGGGTGGACGGAATTCACCCCTCCACTTT. Translation: CASSFGAGGGRNSPLHF.

The V call is TRBV5-1, the J call TRBJ2-5; tentatively, D is TRBD1 or TRBD2 (5 bases each). CDR3 length equals 15 residues. The V gene lost 3 bases and the J gene lost 1 base, with 13 bases spanning the gap. Germline CDR1 reads SGHRS; CDR2 reads YFSETQ. The CDR3 DNA follows: TGCGCCAGCAGCTCCGGGACGAATCTCCAAGAGACCCAGTACTTC. This gives the protein CASSSGTNLQETQYF.

CDR3: CATSRGAMNTEAFF. In nucleotides, the CDR3 is TGTGCCACCAGCAGAGGAGCCATGAACACTGAAGCTTTCTTT. The V call is TRBV15, the J call TRBJ1-1; D is uncertain. Deletions cut 1 base from V and 0 bases from J, with 6 bases between. Germline loops: CDR1 LNHNV, CDR2 YYDKDF (reference sequence). This CDR3 region has 14 residues. Full variable domain (missing parts from reference TRBV15 and TRBJ1-1): DAMVIQNPRYQVTQFGKPVTLSCSQTLNHNVMYWYQQKSSQAPKLLFHYYDKDFNNEADTPDNFQSRRPNTSFCFLDIRSPGLGDTAMYLCATSRGAMNTEAFFGQGTRLTVV.

The V gene is TRBV28, the J gene TRBJ2-5; 13 bases are a match to TRBD2. V lost 5 bases and J lost 1; bases outside the gene matches: 4. Germline values: CDR1 MDHEN, CDR2 SYDVKM. CDR3 length: 16 amino acids. CDR3 DNA sequence: TGTGCCAGCAGTCGGGGACTAGCGGGGCCCCAAGAGACCCAGTACTTC. Its protein product is CASSRGLAGPQETQYF.

The chain couples TRBV6-5 to TRBJ1-3, with D unresolved. The CDR3 length is 12 residues. The germline gives CDR1 MNHEY, CDR2 SVGAGI. Trimming pared 6 bases from V and 2 bases from J, leaving 5 bases between. The CDR3: CASRETGNTIYF. CDR3 in DNA: TGTGCCAGCAGGGAGACTGGAAACACCATATATTTT.

The chain uses TRBV14 and TRBJ1-2; possibly TRBD1 for D (5 bases). Per the germline V gene, CDR1 is SGHDN and CDR2 is FVKESK. V was pared by 4 bases and J by 8 bases, with 14 bases between. CDR3 length: 13 amino acids. CDR3 amino acids: CASSPDSTTGYTF. The CDR3 DNA reads as TGTGCCAGCAGCCCCGACAGCACAACAGGCTACACCTTC.

This sequence joins TRBV5-6 and TRBJ2-3, with D perhaps TRBD1 (6 bases). This CDR3 is built from 16 residues. The germline V gene has CDR1 SGHDT and CDR2 YYEEEE. V gave up 0 bases and J gave up 2 bases, with 13 bases separating them. Written as DNA, the CDR3 is TGTGCCAGCAGCTTGGGACCGGGACAAGTCACAGATACGCAGTATTTT. Translation gives CASSLGPGQVTDTQYF.

This clone was seen once. The chain combines TRBV6-2 or TRBV6-3 with TRBJ2-3, with 9 bases that match TRBD2. V lost 4 bases to trimming and J lost 0 bases; unmatched junction nucleotides: 5. Germline V gene sequence: CDR1 MNHEY, CDR2 SVGEGT. CDR3 length equals 16 residues. The CDR3 loop reads CASSLAGVASTDTQYF. In nucleotides, the CDR3 is TGTGCCAGCAGTTTAGCGGGGGTGGCTAGCACAGATACGCAGTATTTT.

This chain connects TRBV25-1 to TRBJ2-7; D tentatively fits TRBD1 or TRBD2 (5 bases each). Germline V lookup: CDR1 MGHDK, CDR2 SYGVNS. The CDR3 spans 13 residues. V lost 3 bases, J lost 6 bases, and 12 bases lay in between. The CDR3 nucleotides are TGTGCCAGCAGTGAGGGGGATATGGGCGAGCAGTACTTC. Translation: CASSEGDMGEQYF.

The CDR3 DNA reads as TGTGCCAGCAGTAGACAGACCAAGAACACTGAAGCTTTCTTT. This sequence encodes CASSRQTKNTEAFF. V usage is TRBV6-5 and J usage is TRBJ1-1; D may be TRBD1 (5 bases). Germline V lookup: CDR1 MNHEY, CDR2 SVGAGI. V shed 5 bases and J shed 1 base, with 11 bases lying between them. CDR3 size: 14 residues.

The chain employs TRBV4-3 and TRBJ2-1, with D perhaps given as TRBD1 or TRBD2 (5 bases each). V was clipped by 6 bases and J by 2 bases, with 17 bases between them. In germline, CDR1 is LGHNA, CDR2 YSLEER. This CDR3 is built from 16 residues. The CDR3 loop reads CASSFDRDGPYNEQFF. The DNA of the CDR3 is TGCGCCAGCAGTTTCGATCGGGACGGACCCTACAATGAGCAGTTCTTC.

This clone was recorded a few times. Other nucleotide sequences in the sample specify the same CDR3. The chain employs TRBV11-2 and TRBJ1-4; possible D gene TRBD1, 6 bases. V dropped 5 bases and J dropped 2 bases, with 12 bases sitting between them. The CDR3 is 15 amino acids. Germline CDR1 is SGHAT and CDR2 is FQNNGV. The CDR3 sequence is CASSLGGATNEKLFF. The CDR3 DNA reads as TGTGCCAGCAGCCTCGGGGGGGCGACTAATGAAAAACTGTTTTTT.